Below, 27 T cell receptor beta chains from the same sample are listed, as sequenced in a study of CXCR3-negative and CXCR3-positive naive CD8 T cells. These TCRs' antigens remain unknown. Study observations and caveats: The study found more hydrophobic TRB CDR3s in CXCR3-positive naive cells than in CXCR3-negative naive cells.

5' RACE that incorporated UMI labels was used to prepare the TRB cDNA libraries. TCRdb reprocessed the 5' RACE reads and keeps a single row for each CDR3 protein, giving no DNA. The sample table sets out 130,000 or so distinct CDR3 sequences. Sequencing input: naive CXCR3+ CD8+ T cells from blood. The subset is: CD45RO-CCR7+CD27+CD95- naive CD8+ T cells expressing CXCR3 (TNR3+). All receptors come from a human donor in good health. Some clones in this sample may be carry-over from other donors' samples.

This chain connects TRBV5-1 to TRBJ1-5. The CDR3 totals 16 residues. Germline CDR1 is SGHRS and CDR2 is YFSETQ. This chain's CDR3 is CASSWDRADSNQPQHF.

The V call is TRBV3-1, the J call TRBJ2-1; with no DNA, the TCRdb D assignment of TRBD1 cannot be verified. CDR1 is LGHDT and CDR2 is YNNKEL in the germline V gene (reference sequence). The CDR3 loop spans 13 amino acids. CDR3 in amino acids: CASRLDRGNEQFF.

The chain carries TRBV6-2 or TRBV6-3 and TRBJ2-1. Per the germline V gene, CDR1 is MNHEY and CDR2 is SVGEGT. This CDR3 has 13 amino acids. Here the CDR3 reads CASSPSWGTEQFF.

The rearrangement joins TRBV7-2 to TRBJ2-7; TCRdb selects TRBD2, and the lack of DNA leaves this call unchecked. The CDR3 sequence is 15 residues long. The V gene's germline CDR1 is SGHTA and CDR2 FQGNSA. CDR3 amino acids: CASSWTSGGAYEQYF.

The chain has TRBV6-2 or TRBV6-3 and TRBJ2-5; TCRdb designates TRBD2, a call that cannot be tested without DNA. CDR1 is MNHEY, CDR2 SVGEGT, per germline. This CDR3 region has 14 residues. The CDR3 is CASSSFRGKETQYF.

This sequence joins TRBV10-3 and TRBJ2-3; TCRdb returns TRBD2, unconfirmable since there is no DNA. Germline V gives CDR1 ENHRY, CDR2 SYGVKD. The CDR3 covers 13 residues. The CDR3 sequence is CAILGPNTDTQYF.

The chain carries TRBV9 and TRBJ1-2; lacking DNA, the TRBD1 call made by TCRdb goes unchecked. This CDR3 region has 14 residues. Looked up from germline, CDR1 is SGDLS and CDR2 is YYNGEE. The CDR3 reads CASSGQGLDYGYTF.

V gene TRBV9 combines with J gene TRBJ1-6. The CDR3 spans 12 residues. The V gene's germline CDR1 is SGDLS and CDR2 YYNGEE. CDR3 protein: CASSVGSSPLHF.

The chain joins TRBV11-1 to TRBJ1-1; absent DNA, TCRdb's TRBD1 call cannot be checked. The CDR3 contains 13 residues. The V gene's germline CDR1 is SGHAT and CDR2 FQDESV (reference sequence). This CDR3 is CASSLMGATEAFF. The full variable domain, rest sourced from reference TRBV11-1 and TRBJ1-1, is EAEVAQSPRYKITEKSQAVAFWCDPISGHATLYWYRQILGQGPELLVQFQDESVVDDSQLPKDRFSAERLKGVDSTLKIQPAELGDSAMYLCASSLMGATEAFFGQGTRLTVV.

V gene TRBV20-1 combines with J gene TRBJ2-7; TCRdb outputs TRBD1, but without DNA this stays unchecked. Germline loops: CDR1 DFQATT, CDR2 SNEGSKA (reference sequence). This CDR3 contains 15 residues. CDR3 residues: CSARGLGTGNYEQYF.

The gene calls are TRBV13 and TRBJ2-3; without DNA, the TCRdb call of TRBD2 cannot be checked. The CDR3 contains 14 residues. CDR1 PRHDT and CDR2 FYEKMQ come from the germline V gene (reference sequence). The CDR3 region is CASSLGDSGLTQYF. The full variable domain, completed using reference TRBV13 and TRBJ2-3, is AAGVIQSPRHLIKEKRETATLKCYPIPRHDTVYWYQQGPGQDPQFLISFYEKMQSDKGSIPDRFSAQQFSDYHSELNMSSLELGDSALYFCASSLGDSGLTQYFGPGTRLTVL.

V and J are TRBV11-3 and TRBJ2-3. Germline CDR1 is SGHNT and CDR2 is YENEEA. This CDR3 has 13 amino acids. CDR3 region: CASSLDPGDTQYF.

The rearrangement joins TRBV11-2 to TRBJ2-2; the D call from TCRdb, TRBD2, cannot be confirmed without DNA. This CDR3 has 17 residues. In germline, CDR1 is SGHAT, CDR2 FQNNGV. The CDR3 reads CASSLRLAGGPSGELFF.

The gene calls are TRBV29-1 and TRBJ1-5; TCRdb indicates TRBD1, and absent DNA this call remains unverified. The CDR3 is 13 amino acids. Germline V gene data show CDR1 as SQVTM and CDR2 as ANQGSEA. CDR3 in amino acids: CSAEEGRGQPQHF.

The chain couples TRBV12-3 or TRBV12-4 to TRBJ2-1; TCRdb reports TRBD2, a call that lacks DNA to check it against. The CDR3 totals 15 residues. The CDR3 loop reads CASSRAWTSDDEQFF.

The chain is built from TRBV7-3 and TRBJ2-5; TCRdb returns TRBD1, unconfirmable since there is no DNA. CDR1 is SGHTA, CDR2 FQGTGA, per germline. CDR3 size: 15 residues. The CDR3: CASSLDGGGKETQYF.

The chain couples TRBV2 to TRBJ1-6. CDR3 length equals 12 residues. CDR1 and CDR2 from the germline V gene are SNHLY and FYNNEI. The CDR3 region is CARAGLASPLHF.

The genes are TRBV12-3 or TRBV12-4 and TRBJ1-1; there is no DNA to check the TCRdb D call of TRBD1. The CDR3 length is 13 residues. The CDR3 is CASSEPGGTEAFF.

J is TRBJ2-5 and V is TRBV3-1. CDR1 and CDR2 (germline): LGHDT, YNNKEL (reference sequence). This CDR3 region has 12 residues. The CDR3 is CASSYIQETQYF.

The J gene is TRBJ2-7, the V gene TRBV7-3; without DNA, the TCRdb call of TRBD1 cannot be checked. Germline V gene lookup returns CDR1 SGHTA and CDR2 FQGTGA. The CDR3 is 14 amino acids. The CDR3 here is CASSLTGGAVEQYF.

V usage is TRBV7-2 and J usage is TRBJ1-1; checking the TCRdb D call of TRBD1 is not possible without DNA. The germline gives CDR1 SGHTA, CDR2 FQGNSA. The CDR3 is 20 amino acids. CDR3 amino acids: CASSLEYRDPGGRSNTEAFF.

The chain links TRBV29-1 to TRBJ2-1; TCRdb gives TRBD2 as the D gene, but with no DNA this cannot be confirmed. The V gene's germline CDR1 is SQVTM and CDR2 ANQGSEA. This CDR3 is 14 amino acids long. This CDR3 reads CSVVGAGGYNEQFF.

The genes are TRBV5-1 and TRBJ2-1; TCRdb designates TRBD2, a call that cannot be tested without DNA. The germline V gene encodes CDR1 SGHRS and CDR2 YFSETQ. The CDR3 is made up of 15 amino acids. Here the CDR3 reads CASSDTGSWGDEQFF.

This chain links TRBV3-1 with TRBJ2-2. The V gene's germline CDR1 is LGHDT and CDR2 YNNKEL (reference sequence). The CDR3 totals 17 residues. This CDR3 is CASSQGVRQTNTGELFF.

This rearrangement joins TRBV18 to TRBJ2-7; the D call from TCRdb, TRBD1, cannot be confirmed without DNA. From germline, CDR1 is KGHSH and CDR2 LQKENI. The CDR3 totals 16 residues. CDR3 loop: CASSPSPGQGMGEQYF.

The rearrangement joins TRBV9 to TRBJ1-5; TCRdb outputs TRBD1, but without DNA this stays unchecked. This CDR3 is 15 amino acids long. Germline V gene lookup returns CDR1 SGDLS and CDR2 YYNGEE. The CDR3: CASSVDGGVGQPQHF.

This chain joins TRBV14 and TRBJ2-2. The CDR3 loop spans 13 amino acids. The germline CDR1 and CDR2 sequences are SGHDN and FVKESK. CDR3 sequence reads: CASSQEDTGELFF.